This T cell receptor (beta chain) was documented in a study of blood T cell repertoires in COVID-19. At the level of the study: From the United States, Italy and Spain came samples of acute and convalescent COVID-19. In each case, the material was cDNA or gDNA derived from T cells, B-cell-depleted T cells, or PBMCs.

The CDR3 loop spans 15 amino acids. Germline loops: CDR1 MNHNS, CDR2 SASEGT. The V end was cut by 2 bases, the J end by 3 bases, with 10 bases between. Methods used by the authors: Amplification with reference gene primers provided the estimates of nucleated cell counts. Sequencing used immunoSEQ multiplex PCR; TCRdb keeps in-frame clones, though not all of them. The DNA gave D and trimming, while V, J and clone size come from that table. This sample carries about 190,000 clones, over 80% of them seen once, and the ten largest clones take roughly 5%. This TCR came from a young woman with acute or convalescent COVID-19. V is TRBV6-1 and J is TRBJ2-2, with a possible D match to TRBD1 (5 bases). The sequenced sample consisted of peripheral blood. CDR3 sequence: CASSERGRDTGELFF. Written as DNA, the CDR3 is TGTGCCAGCAGTGAAAGGGGCAGGGACACCGGGGAGCTGTTTTTT.